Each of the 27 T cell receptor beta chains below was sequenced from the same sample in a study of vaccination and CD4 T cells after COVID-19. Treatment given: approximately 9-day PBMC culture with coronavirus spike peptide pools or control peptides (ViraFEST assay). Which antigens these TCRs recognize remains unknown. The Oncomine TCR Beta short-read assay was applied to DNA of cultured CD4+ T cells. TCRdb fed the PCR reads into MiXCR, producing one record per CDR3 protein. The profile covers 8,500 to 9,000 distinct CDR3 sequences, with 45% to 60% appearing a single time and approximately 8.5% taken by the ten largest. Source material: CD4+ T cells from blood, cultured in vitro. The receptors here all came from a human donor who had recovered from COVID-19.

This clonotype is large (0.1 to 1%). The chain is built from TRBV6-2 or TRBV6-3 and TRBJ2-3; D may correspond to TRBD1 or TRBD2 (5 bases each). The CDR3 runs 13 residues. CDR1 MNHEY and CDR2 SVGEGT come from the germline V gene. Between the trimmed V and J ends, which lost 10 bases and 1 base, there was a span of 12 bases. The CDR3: CATRDGGTDTQYF. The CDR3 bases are TGTGCCACCCGGGACGGAGGCACAGATACGCAGTATTTT.

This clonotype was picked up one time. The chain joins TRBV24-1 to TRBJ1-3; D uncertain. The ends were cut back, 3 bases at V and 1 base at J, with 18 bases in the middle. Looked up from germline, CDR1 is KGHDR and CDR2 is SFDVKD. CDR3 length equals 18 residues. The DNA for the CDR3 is TGTGCCACCAGTGATACTCAACTCGGGTCGCCTTCTGGAAACACCATATATTTT. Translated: CATSDTQLGSPSGNTIYF.

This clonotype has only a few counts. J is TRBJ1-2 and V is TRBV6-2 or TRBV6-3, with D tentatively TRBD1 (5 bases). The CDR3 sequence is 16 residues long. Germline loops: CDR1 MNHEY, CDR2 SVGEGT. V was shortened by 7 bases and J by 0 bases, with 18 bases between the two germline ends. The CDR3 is CASTKAQGATNYGYTF. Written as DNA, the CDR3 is TGTGCCAGCACCAAAGCCCAGGGAGCCACTAACTATGGCTACACCTTC.

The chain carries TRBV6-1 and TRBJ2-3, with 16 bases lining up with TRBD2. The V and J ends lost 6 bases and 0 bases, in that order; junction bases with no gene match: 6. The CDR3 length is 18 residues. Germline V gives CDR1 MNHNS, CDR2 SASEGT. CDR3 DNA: TGTGCCAGCAGGGGGACTAGCGGGGGGGCAGTTAGCACAGATACGCAGTATTTT. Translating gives CASRGTSGGAVSTDTQYF.

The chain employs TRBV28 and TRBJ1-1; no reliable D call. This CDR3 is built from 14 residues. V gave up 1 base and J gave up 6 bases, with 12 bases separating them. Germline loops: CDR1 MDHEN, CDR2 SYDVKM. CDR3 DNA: TGTGCCAGCAGTTTATTAGGCCGTCGGGCTGAAGCTTTCTTT. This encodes CASSLLGRRAEAFF. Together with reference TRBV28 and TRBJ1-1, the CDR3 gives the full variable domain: DVKVTQSSRYLVKRTGEKVFLECVQDMDHENMFWYRQDPGLGLRLIYFSYDVKMKEKGDIPEGYSVSREKKERFSLILESASTNQTSMYLCASSLLGRRAEAFFGQGTRLTVV.

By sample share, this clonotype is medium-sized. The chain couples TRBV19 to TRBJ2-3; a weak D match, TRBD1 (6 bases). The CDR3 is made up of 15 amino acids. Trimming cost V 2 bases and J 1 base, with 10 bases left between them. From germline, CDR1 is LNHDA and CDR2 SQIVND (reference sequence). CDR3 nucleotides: TGTGCCAGTAGTATAAACAGGGCCCGCACAGATACGCAGTATTTT. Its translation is CASSINRARTDTQYF.

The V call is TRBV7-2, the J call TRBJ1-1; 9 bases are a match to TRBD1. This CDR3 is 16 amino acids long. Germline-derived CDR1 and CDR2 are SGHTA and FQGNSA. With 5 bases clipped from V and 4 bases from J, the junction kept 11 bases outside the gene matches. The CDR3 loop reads CASSPVGTGLGTEAFF. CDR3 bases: TGTGCCAGCAGCCCCGTGGGGACAGGGTTGGGCACTGAAGCTTTCTTT.

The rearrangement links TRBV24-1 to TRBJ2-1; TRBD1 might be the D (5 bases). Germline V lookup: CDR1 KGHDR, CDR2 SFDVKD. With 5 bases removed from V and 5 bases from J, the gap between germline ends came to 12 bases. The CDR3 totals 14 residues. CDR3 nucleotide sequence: TGTGCCACCAGTGGTCGCAGGGCGGACAATGAGCAGTTCTTC. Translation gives CATSGRRADNEQFF.

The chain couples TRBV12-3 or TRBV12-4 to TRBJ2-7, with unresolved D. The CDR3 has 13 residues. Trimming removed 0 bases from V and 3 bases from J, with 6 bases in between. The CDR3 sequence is CASSLAVDYEQYF. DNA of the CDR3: TGTGCCAGCAGTTTAGCGGTCGACTACGAGCAGTACTTC.

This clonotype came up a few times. The CDR3 region is CASSLRSHGYTF. CDR3 coding DNA: TGTGCCAGCAGTTTAAGGTCACATGGCTACACCTTC. This chain joins TRBV28 and TRBJ1-2; D call uncertain. V was cut by 2 bases and J by 6 bases, with 7 bases left in between. Germline loops: CDR1 MDHEN, CDR2 SYDVKM. The CDR3 loop spans 12 amino acids.

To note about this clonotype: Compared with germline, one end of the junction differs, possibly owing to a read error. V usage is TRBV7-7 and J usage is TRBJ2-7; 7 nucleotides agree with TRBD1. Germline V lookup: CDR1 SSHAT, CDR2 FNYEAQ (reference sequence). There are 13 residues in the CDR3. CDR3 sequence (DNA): TGTGCTAGCAGCCGAACAGGGGCCTACGAGCAGTACTTC. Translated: CASSRTGAYEQYF.

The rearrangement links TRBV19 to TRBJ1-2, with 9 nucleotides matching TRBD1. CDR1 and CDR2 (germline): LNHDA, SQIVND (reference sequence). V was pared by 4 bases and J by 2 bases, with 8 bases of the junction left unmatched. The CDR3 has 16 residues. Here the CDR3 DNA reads TGTGCCAGTAGTACTCGACAGGGGGGGATGAACTATGGCTACACCTTC. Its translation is CASSTRQGGMNYGYTF. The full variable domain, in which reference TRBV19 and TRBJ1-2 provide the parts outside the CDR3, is DGGITQSPKYLFRKEGQNVTLSCEQNLNHDAMYWYRQDPGQGLRLIYYSQIVNDFQKGDIAEGYSVSREKKESFPLTVTSAQKNPTAFYLCASSTRQGGMNYGYTFGSGTRLTVV.

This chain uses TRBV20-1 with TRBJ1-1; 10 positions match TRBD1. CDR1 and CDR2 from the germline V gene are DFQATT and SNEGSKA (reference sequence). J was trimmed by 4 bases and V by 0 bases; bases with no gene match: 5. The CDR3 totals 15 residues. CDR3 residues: CSARDVWTGGTEAFF. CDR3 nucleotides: TGCAGTGCTAGAGATGTTTGGACAGGGGGCACTGAAGCTTTCTTT.

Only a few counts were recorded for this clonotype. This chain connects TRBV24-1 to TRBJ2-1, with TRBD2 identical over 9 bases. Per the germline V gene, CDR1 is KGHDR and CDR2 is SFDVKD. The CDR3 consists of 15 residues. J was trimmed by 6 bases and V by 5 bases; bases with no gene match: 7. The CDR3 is CATSATSGLRNEQFF. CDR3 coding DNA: TGTGCCACCAGTGCCACTAGCGGGCTACGCAATGAGCAGTTCTTC.

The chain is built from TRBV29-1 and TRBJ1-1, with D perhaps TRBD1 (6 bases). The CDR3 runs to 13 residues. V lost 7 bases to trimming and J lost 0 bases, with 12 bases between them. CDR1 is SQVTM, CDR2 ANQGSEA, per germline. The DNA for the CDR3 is TGCAGCGGGACGGGACATCTGAACACTGAAGCTTTCTTT. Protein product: CSGTGHLNTEAFF.

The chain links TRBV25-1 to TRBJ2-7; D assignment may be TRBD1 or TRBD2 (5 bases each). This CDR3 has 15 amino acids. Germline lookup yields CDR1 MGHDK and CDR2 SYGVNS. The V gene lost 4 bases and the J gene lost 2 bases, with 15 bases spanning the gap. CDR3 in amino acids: CASSGTGTAAYEQYF. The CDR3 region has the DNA TGTGCCAGCAGTGGAACCGGGACCGCAGCCTACGAGCAGTACTTC.

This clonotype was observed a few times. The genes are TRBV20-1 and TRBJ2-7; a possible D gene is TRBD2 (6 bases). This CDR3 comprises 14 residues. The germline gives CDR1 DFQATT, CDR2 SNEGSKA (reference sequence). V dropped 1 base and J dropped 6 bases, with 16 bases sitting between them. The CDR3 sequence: CSARADRGGGEQYF. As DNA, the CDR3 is TGCAGTGCTAGAGCAGATAGGGGAGGTGGCGAGCAGTACTTC.

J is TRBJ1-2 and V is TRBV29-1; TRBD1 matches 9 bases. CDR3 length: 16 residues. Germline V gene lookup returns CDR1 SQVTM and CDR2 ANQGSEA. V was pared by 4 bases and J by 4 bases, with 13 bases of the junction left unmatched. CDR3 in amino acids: CSVATGTGSKIYGYTF. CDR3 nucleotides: TGCAGCGTTGCGACCGGGACAGGGTCCAAGATCTATGGCTACACCTTC.

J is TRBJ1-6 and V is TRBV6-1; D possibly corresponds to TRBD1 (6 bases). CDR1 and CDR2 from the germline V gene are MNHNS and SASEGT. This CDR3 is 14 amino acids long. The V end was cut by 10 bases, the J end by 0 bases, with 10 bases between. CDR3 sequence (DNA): TGTGCCATACAGGGTTTCTCCTATAATTCACCCCTCCACTTT. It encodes CAIQGFSYNSPLHF.

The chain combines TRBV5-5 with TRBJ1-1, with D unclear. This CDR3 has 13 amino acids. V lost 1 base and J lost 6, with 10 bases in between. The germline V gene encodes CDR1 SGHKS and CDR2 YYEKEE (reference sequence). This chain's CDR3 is CASSLRSASEAFF. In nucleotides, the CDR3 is TGTGCCAGCAGCTTGAGGTCTGCGTCTGAAGCTTTCTTT.

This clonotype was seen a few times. CDR3 in amino acids: CSASGTSGRSDTQYF. The DNA of the CDR3 is TGCAGTGCTAGTGGTACTAGCGGGAGGTCAGATACGCAGTATTTT. This chain connects TRBV20-1 to TRBJ2-3; TRBD2 matches 12 bases. V gave up 3 bases and J gave up 4 bases; unmatched junction bases: 5. CDR1 is DFQATT, CDR2 SNEGSKA, per germline (reference sequence). CDR3 size: 15 residues.

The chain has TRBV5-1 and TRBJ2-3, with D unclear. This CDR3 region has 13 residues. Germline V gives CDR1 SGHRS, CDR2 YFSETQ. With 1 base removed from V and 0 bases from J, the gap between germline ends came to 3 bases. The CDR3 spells CASSLRSTDTQYF. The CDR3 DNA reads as TGCGCCAGCAGCTTGCGCAGCACAGATACGCAGTATTTT.

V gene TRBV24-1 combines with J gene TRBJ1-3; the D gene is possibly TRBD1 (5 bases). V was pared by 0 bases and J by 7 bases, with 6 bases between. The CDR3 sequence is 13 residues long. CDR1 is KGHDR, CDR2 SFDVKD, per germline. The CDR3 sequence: CATSDLRGNTIYF. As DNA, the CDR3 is TGTGCCACCAGTGATTTGCGGGGGAACACCATATATTTT.

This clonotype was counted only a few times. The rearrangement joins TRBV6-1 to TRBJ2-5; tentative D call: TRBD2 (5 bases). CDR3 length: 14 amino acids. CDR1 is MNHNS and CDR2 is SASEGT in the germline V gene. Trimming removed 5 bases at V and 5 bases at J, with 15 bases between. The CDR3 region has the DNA TGTGCCAGCAGTCTCACACTAGTTACGGAGACCCAGTACTTC. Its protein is CASSLTLVTETQYF.

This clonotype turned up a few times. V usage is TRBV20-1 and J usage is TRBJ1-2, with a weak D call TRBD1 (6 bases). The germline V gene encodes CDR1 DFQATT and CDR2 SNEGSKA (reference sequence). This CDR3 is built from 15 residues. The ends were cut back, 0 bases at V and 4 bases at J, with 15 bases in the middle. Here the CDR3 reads CSARDTTGPIYGYTF. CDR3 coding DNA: TGCAGTGCTAGAGATACGACAGGCCCCATCTATGGCTACACCTTC.

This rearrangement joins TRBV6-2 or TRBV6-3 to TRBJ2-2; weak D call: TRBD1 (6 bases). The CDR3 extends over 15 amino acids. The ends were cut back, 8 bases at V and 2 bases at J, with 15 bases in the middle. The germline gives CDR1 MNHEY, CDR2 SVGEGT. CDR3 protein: CASASNRVNTGELFF. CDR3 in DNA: TGTGCCAGCGCGTCCAACAGGGTCAACACCGGGGAGCTGTTTTTT.

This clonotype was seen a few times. CDR3 sequence (DNA): TGTGCCAGCAGCTTAGCGCCCAGCTCCAATCAGCCCCAGCATTTT. Translated: CASSLAPSSNQPQHF. This chain links TRBV7-8 with TRBJ1-5; D gene ambiguous. This CDR3 has 15 residues. Trimming took 0 bases from V and 3 from J, leaving 9 bases between them. Germline values: CDR1 SGHVS, CDR2 FQNEAQ.